This T cell receptor beta chain was captured in a study of blood T cells in healthy people across ages. The CDR3 sequence is 16 residues long. CDR1 is MNHNS, CDR2 SASEGT, per germline. J gave up 1 base and V 6 bases, and 6 bases lay outside the gene matches. Sample-barcoded 5' priming and a J-beta primer mix drove a second PCR of roughly 6 to 12 cycles. TCRdb re-derived calls from the 5' RACE reads in MiXCR, one entry per CDR3 protein. The repertoire has about 830,000 distinct CDR3 sequences, 62% of them found once; the top ten carry around a quarter. This clonotype was picked up a small number of times.

The V gene is TRBV6-1, the J gene TRBJ2-1, with TRBD2 matching 10 bases. The sequenced sample was blood. This TCR derives from a man aged 25 to 40 in good health. CDR3 bases: TGTGCCAGCAGCCTAGCGGGGGCCGTTTCCTACAATGAGCAGTTCTTC. Its protein is CASSLAGAVSYNEQFF.